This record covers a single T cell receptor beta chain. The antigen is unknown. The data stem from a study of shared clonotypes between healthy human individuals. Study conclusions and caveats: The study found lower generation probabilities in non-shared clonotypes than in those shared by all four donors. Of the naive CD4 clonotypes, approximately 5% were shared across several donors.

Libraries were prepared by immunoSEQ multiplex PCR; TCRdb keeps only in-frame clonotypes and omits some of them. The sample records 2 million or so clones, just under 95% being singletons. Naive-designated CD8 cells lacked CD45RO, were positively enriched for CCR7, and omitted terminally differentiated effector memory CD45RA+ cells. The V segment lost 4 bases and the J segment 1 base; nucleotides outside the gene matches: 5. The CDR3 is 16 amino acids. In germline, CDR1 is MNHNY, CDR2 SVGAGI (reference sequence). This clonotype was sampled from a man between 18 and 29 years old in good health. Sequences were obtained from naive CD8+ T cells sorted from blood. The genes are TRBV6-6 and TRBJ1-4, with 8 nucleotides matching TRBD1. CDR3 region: CASSWDRRLTNEKLFF. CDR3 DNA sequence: TGTGCCAGCAGTTGGGACAGGAGATTAACTAATGAAAAACTGTTTTTT.